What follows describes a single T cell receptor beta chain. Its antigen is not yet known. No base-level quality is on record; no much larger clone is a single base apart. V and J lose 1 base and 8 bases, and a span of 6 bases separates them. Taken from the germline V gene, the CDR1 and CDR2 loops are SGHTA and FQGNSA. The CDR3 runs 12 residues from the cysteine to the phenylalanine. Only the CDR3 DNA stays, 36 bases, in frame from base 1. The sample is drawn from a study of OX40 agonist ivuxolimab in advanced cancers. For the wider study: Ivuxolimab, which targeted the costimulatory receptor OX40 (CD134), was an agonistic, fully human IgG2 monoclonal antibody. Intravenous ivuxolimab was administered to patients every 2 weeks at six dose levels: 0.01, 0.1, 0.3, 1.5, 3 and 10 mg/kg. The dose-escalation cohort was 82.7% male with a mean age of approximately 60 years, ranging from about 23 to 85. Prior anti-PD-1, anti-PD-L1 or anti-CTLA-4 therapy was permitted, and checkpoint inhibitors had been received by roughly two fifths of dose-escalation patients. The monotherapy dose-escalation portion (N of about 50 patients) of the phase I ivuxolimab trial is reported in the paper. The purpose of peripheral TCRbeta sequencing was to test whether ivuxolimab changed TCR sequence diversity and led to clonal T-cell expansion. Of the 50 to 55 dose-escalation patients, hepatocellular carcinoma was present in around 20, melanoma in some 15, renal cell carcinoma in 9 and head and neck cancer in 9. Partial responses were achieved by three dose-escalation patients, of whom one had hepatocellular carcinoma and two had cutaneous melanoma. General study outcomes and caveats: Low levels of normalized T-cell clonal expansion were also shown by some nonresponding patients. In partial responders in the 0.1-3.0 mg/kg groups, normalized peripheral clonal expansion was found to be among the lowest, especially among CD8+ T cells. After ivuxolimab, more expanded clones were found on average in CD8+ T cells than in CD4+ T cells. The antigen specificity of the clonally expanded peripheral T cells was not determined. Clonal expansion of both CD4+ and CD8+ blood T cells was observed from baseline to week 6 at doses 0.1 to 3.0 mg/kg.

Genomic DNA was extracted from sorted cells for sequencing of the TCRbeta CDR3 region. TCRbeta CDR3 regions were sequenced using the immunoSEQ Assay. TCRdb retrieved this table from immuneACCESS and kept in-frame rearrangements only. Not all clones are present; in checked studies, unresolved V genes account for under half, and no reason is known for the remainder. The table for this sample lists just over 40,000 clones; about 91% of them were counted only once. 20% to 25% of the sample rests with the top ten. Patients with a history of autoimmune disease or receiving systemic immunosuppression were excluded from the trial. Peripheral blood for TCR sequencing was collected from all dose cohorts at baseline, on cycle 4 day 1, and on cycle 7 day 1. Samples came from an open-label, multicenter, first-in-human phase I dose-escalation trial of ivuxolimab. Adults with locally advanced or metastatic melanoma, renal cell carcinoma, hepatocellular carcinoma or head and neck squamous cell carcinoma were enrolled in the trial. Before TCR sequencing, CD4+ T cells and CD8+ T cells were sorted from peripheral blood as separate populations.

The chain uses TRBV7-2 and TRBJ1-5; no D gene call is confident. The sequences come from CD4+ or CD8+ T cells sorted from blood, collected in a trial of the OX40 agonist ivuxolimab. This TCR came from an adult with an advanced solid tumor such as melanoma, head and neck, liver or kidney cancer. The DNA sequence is TGTGCCAGCAGCTTAGTATCAGAGCCCCAGCATTTT. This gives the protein CASSLVSEPQHF.